This TCR beta chain is from a study of blood T cell repertoires in COVID-19 (dated by TCRdb to about 2020). About the full investigation: The collaborator samples originated in the United States, Italy and Spain and spanned the acute and convalescent phases of COVID-19. The material from the prospective study consisted of cDNA or gDNA derived from T cells, B-cell-depleted T cells, or PBMCs. Deeply sampled blood TCRbeta repertoires from subjects exposed to, actively infected with, or recovered from COVID-19 were included in the dataset. The repertoires were released in a freely available public database meant as a resource for research on the immune response to SARS-CoV-2. The samples were drawn from the first 160 participants of the ongoing ImmuneRACE study and from over a thousand subjects provided by 6 global collaborators. A de-identified subject ID, COVID-19 status, age in years and sex were almost always included in the sample metadata. Where available, HLA class I and class II types were taken from metadata supplied by the sample provider and were not determined by assay-based typing.

The V end loses 3 bases and the J end loses 4 bases, and a stretch of 14 bases separates them. Including the terminal cysteine and phenylalanine, the CDR3 comprises 15 residues. CDR3 DNA is the only sequence kept; it has 45 bases, read in frame from the first base. The germline V gene encodes CDR1 SGHNT and CDR2 YENEEA. TCRbeta CDR3 regions were amplified from genomic DNA by means of the immunoSEQ Assay, a bias-controlled multiplex PCR. The study's own analysis went as follows. The number of nucleated cells in each sample was estimated from the amplification of reference gene primers within the assay. Sequence reads were collapsed and filtered to measure the absolute abundance of every unique TCRbeta CDR3 rearrangement. For each sample, productive Simpson clonality was calculated as the square root of Simpson's diversity index over productive rearrangements. The clones in this table, taken by TCRdb from immuneACCESS, are in-frame only. Not every clone is retained; where verified, under half of the shortfall comes from an unresolved V gene, and the cause of the rest is unknown. The D gene and trimming were derived from the DNA, and the V and J assignments and clone size from that table. Present in this sample are over 150,000 clones, roughly 88% of which were seen just once. The ten largest clones add up to around 13% of the sample.

Regarding this clone: No cognate antigen has been identified for it. No base quality values were provided; no much bigger clone lies one nucleotide off.

General conclusions and limits of the study: Clinical and demographic metadata were provided uncurated, with the amount varying by source and participant.

Whole blood was collected in K2EDTA tubes by collaborating institutions according to the institutions' own protocols. For TCRbeta analysis, collaborator samples were shipped as frozen whole blood, as isolated PBMCs, or as DNA extracted from either sample type. The sequence derives from a human donor in a cohort sampled during active COVID-19. Recombination joined TRBV11-3 with TRBJ2-3; the D gene is possibly TRBD2, with 6 bases matching. Specimen: peripheral blood. Here the CDR3 is given as CASSLGGTDADTQYF. The sequence in DNA is TGTGCCAGCAGCTTGGGCGGGACCGACGCAGATACGCAGTATTTT.